This TCR beta chain was sequenced in a study of T cell repertoires in aging, cancer and after chemotherapy. Across the study: Clear clonal overlap appeared across healthy donor samples taken over several months to years.

This clonotype has only a few counts. Rearranged V-D-J TRB sequences were amplified with a mixed TRB-A/B primer pool. TCRdb reanalysed the multiplex PCR reads using MiXCR and keeps one entry per CDR3 protein. The data hold approximately 9,700 distinct CDR3 sequences, with approximately 33% observed a single time. The CDR3 totals 13 residues. V lost 2 bases, J lost 4 bases, and 12 bases lay in between. Germline loops: CDR1 GTSNPN, CDR2 SVGIG (reference sequence). Peripheral blood genomic DNA, not sorted cells or RNA, was the template. The receptor comes from a human donor in good health. Source material: blood. This chain joins TRBV30 and TRBJ2-7, with a tentative D call TRBD1 (5 bases). In DNA, the CDR3 is TGTGCCTGGAGTCTCAGGGTTGGGTACGAGCAGTACTTC. This sequence encodes CAWSLRVGYEQYF.